This TCR beta chain was retrieved from a study of PD-L1 blockade in urothelial cancer. Study context: Blood drawn 3 weeks (second dose) and 6 weeks after treatment start was analyzed.

Patients presented with locally advanced or metastatic urothelial carcinoma. Pretreatment and on-treatment blood mononuclear cell samples were taken, totaling between 1 and 8 time points per patient. CDR1 and CDR2 (germline): SGHRS, YFSETQ. The CDR3 totals 20 residues. Trimming cost V 4 bases and J 0 bases; bases outside gene matches: 8. Sequencing used immunoSEQ multiplex PCR; TCRdb keeps in-frame clones, though not all of them. This sample has about 100,000 clones, with around 82% found just once. This specimen consisted of PBMCs, obtained around atezolizumab (anti-PD-L1) treatment. This TCR derives from a man aged 50-60 years with urothelial cancer. V is TRBV5-1 and J is TRBJ2-6; 15 nucleotides match TRBD2. The CDR3 sequence: CASSPGTSGRPLSGANVLTF. For the CDR3, the DNA is TGCGCCAGCAGCCCTGGGACTAGCGGGAGGCCACTCTCTGGGGCCAACGTCCTGACTTTC. Full variable domain (outside the CDR3, taken from reference TRBV5-1 and TRBJ2-6): KAGVTQTPRYLIKTRGQQVTLSCSPISGHRSVSWYQQTPGQGLQFLFEYFSETQRNKGNFPGRFSGRQFSNSRSEMNVSTLELGDSALYLCASSPGTSGRPLSGANVLTFGAGSRLTVL.